This T cell receptor (beta chain) was obtained from a study of T cells in localized non-small cell lung cancer. Concerning this clone itself: What it binds is unknown.

Only in-frame clones appear in the TCRdb table, and some are missing; sequencing was by immunoSEQ multiplex PCR. The data show about 24,000 clones, with roughly nine tenths seen just once and over 12% held by the top ten. The V end was cut by 5 bases, the J end by 4 bases, with 9 bases between. Germline assignment: CDR1 LGHNA and CDR2 YSLEER. The CDR3 contains 13 residues. Regarding the study as a whole: Peak T cell clonality was found in uninvolved adjacent lung, exceeding tumor. Median detection of top 100 tumor clones in adjacent lung was approximately 50 clones. Greater T cell density in blood accompanied longer overall survival.

Here the sequenced sample was peripheral blood, taken before any cancer treatment. The clonotype was recovered from a man between 40 and 69 years old with stage III squamous cell lung carcinoma. The genes are TRBV4-3 and TRBJ1-3; D is perhaps TRBD1 (5 bases). CDR3: CASSEGVGNTIYF. CDR3 coding DNA: TGCGCCAGCAGCGAAGGGGTCGGAAACACCATATATTTT.